One and the same sample provided the 17 T cell receptor beta chains below, sequenced in a study of vaccination and CD4 T cells after COVID-19. Cultured CD4+ T-cell DNA underwent Oncomine TCR Beta short-read sequencing. A single record per CDR3 protein comes from TCRdb applying MiXCR to the PCR reads. Of roughly 17,000 distinct CDR3 sequences listed, less than 70% are singletons. No antigens are known for them. The treatment is: approximately nine-day PBMC culture with coronavirus spike peptide pools or control peptides (ViraFEST assay). The sequenced sample consisted of CD4+ T cells from blood, cultured in vitro. The source of these receptors is a human donor who had recovered from COVID-19.

The chain carries TRBV20-1 and TRBJ1-1; maybe TRBD1 (5 bases). V lost 0 bases and J 0 bases, leaving 20 bases between the germline ends. Germline lookup yields CDR1 DFQATT and CDR2 SNEGSKA (reference sequence). CDR3 length: 18 residues. The CDR3: CSARDLSHDRTLNTEAFF. CDR3 nucleotides: TGCAGTGCTAGAGATCTAAGTCATGACAGAACCTTGAACACTGAAGCTTTCTTT.

The table lists this clonotype with a count of one. V and J are TRBV11-2 and TRBJ1-2; D uncertain. Germline CDR1 SGHAT, CDR2 FQNNGV. Trimming shortened V by 6 bases and J by 8 bases, and 19 bases separated the two germline ends. CDR3 length: 14 residues. The CDR3 sequence is CASRAAGSPEGYTF. Written as DNA, the CDR3 is TGTGCCAGCAGAGCAGCCGGGTCCCCCGAGGGCTACACCTTC.

This clonotype has more than one count but fewer than ten. The V and J genes are TRBV7-8 and TRBJ2-3; D is possibly TRBD2 (5 bases). Trimming shortened V by 2 bases and J by 5 bases, and 11 bases separated the two germline ends. The CDR3 loop spans 14 amino acids. Germline assignment: CDR1 SGHVS and CDR2 FQNEAQ. The CDR3 spells CASSLNAAGDTQYF. For the CDR3, the DNA is TGTGCCAGCAGCTTAAACGCTGCGGGAGATACGCAGTATTTT.

The V and J genes are TRBV4-2 and TRBJ2-3; 7 bases agree with TRBD2. The germline V gene has CDR1 LGHNA and CDR2 YNFKEQ. With V trimmed by 4 bases and J by 0 bases, 7 bases remained unmatched. The CDR3 is 16 residues long. The CDR3 protein is CASSLNSGASTDTQYF. The CDR3 DNA follows: TGTGCCAGCAGCCTCAACAGCGGGGCGAGCACAGATACGCAGTATTTT.

V usage is TRBV7-2 and J usage is TRBJ1-5; D gene unclear. Germline lookup yields CDR1 SGHTA and CDR2 FQGNSA. The CDR3 covers 12 residues. Deletions cut 6 bases from V and 6 bases from J, with 9 bases between. CDR3 loop: CASSTVGQPQHF. The CDR3 DNA is TGTGCCAGCAGTACCGTGGGTCAGCCCCAGCATTTT. Full variable domain (outside the CDR3, taken from reference TRBV7-2 and TRBJ1-5): GAGVSQSPSNKVTEKGKDVELRCDPISGHTALYWYRQSLGQGLEFLIYFQGNSAPDKSGLPSDRFSAERTGGSVSTLTIQRTQQEDSAVYLCASSTVGQPQHFGDGTRLSIL.

This clonotype was detected a few times. The chain is built from TRBV7-2 and TRBJ2-3; D not certain. CDR3 length: 15 residues. The germline V gene encodes CDR1 SGHTA and CDR2 FQGNSA. The V end was cut by 6 bases, the J end by 2 bases, with 15 bases between. CDR3 sequence (DNA): TGTGCCAGCAGAAAACTCAGGATTCTCACAGATACGCAGTATTTT. This codes for CASRKLRILTDTQYF.

There are a few counts of this clonotype. V is TRBV6-1 and J is TRBJ2-1; 13 bases map to TRBD2. The CDR3 spans 16 residues. CDR1 is MNHNS, CDR2 SASEGT, per germline. V lost 2 bases and J lost 7; bases outside the gene matches: 5. The CDR3 protein is CASSEQLAGGPNEQFF. The DNA of the CDR3 is TGTGCCAGCAGTGAACAACTAGCGGGGGGGCCGAATGAGCAGTTCTTC.

The gene calls are TRBV6-5 and TRBJ2-5, with 7 positions matching TRBD1. Germline CDR1 and CDR2: MNHEY and SVGAGI. This CDR3 region has 15 residues. With 0 bases clipped from V and 7 bases from J, the junction kept 8 bases outside the gene matches. The CDR3 loop is CASSYSHRGGGTQYF. For the CDR3, the DNA is TGTGCCAGCAGTTACTCACACAGGGGCGGTGGGACCCAGTACTTC.

The gene calls are TRBV11-1 and TRBJ2-5; the D is unclear. The CDR3 runs 12 residues. Trimming removed 5 bases from V and 5 bases from J, with 9 bases in between. Germline values: CDR1 SGHAT, CDR2 FQDESV (reference sequence). CDR3 protein: CASSPIEETQYF. CDR3 nucleotide sequence: TGTGCCAGCAGCCCCATTGAGGAGACCCAGTACTTC.

The chain uses TRBV23-1 and TRBJ1-6; D is ambiguous. TRBV23-1 is an ORF, and what it does is uncertain. Trimming removed 3 bases at V and 0 bases at J, with 15 bases between. The CDR3 runs to 18 residues. CDR3 region: CASSQAAETGSYNSPLHF. For the CDR3, the DNA is TGCGCCAGCAGTCAGGCGGCGGAGACGGGCTCCTATAATTCACCCCTCCACTTT.

This clonotype was detected a few times. This chain joins TRBV20-1 and TRBJ1-2; D is uncertain. Germline assignment: CDR1 DFQATT and CDR2 SNEGSKA (reference sequence). The V end lost 3 bases, the J end lost 4 bases, and 15 bases lay between the germline ends. The CDR3 contains 14 residues. This chain's CDR3 is CSARLAERGYGYTF. DNA of the CDR3: TGCAGTGCTAGGTTGGCAGAACGTGGCTATGGCTACACCTTC.

This clonotype is labeled medium-sized. This chain connects TRBV20-1 to TRBJ2-5, with D possibly being TRBD2 (5 bases). The germline V and J ends were trimmed by 6 bases and 1 base, with 18 bases remaining between them. The CDR3 spans 15 residues. From germline, CDR1 is DFQATT and CDR2 SNEGSKA (reference sequence). The DNA for the CDR3 is TGCAGTGCGGAGGTCTTCGGCCACCTCCAAGAGACCCAGTACTTC. Amino acids: CSAEVFGHLQETQYF.

In DNA, the CDR3 is TGCAGTGCCTTACAGGGTAGCCGAGAGACCCAGTACTTC. Residues: CSALQGSRETQYF. The chain has TRBV20-1 and TRBJ2-5; D is perhaps TRBD1 (6 bases). Trimming stripped 6 bases from V and 4 bases from J, with 15 bases between. This CDR3 is built from 13 residues. Germline CDR1 reads DFQATT; CDR2 reads SNEGSKA (reference sequence).

The chain couples TRBV6-1 to TRBJ2-7; D is possibly TRBD1 (5 bases). The CDR3 covers 11 residues. Germline CDR1 and CDR2: MNHNS and SASEGT. Trimming took 7 bases from V and 2 from J, leaving 6 bases between them. CDR3 in DNA: TGTGCCAGCAAAGGGGCCTACGAGCAGTACTTC. Amino acids: CASKGAYEQYF.

This chain uses TRBV19 with TRBJ2-7, with 10 positions matching TRBD2. The CDR3 totals 17 residues. V lost 2 bases and J lost 5; bases outside the gene matches: 12. Per the germline V gene, CDR1 is LNHDA and CDR2 is SQIVND (reference sequence). In DNA, the CDR3 is TGTGCCAGTAGTATACGGCCTAGCGGGGGTCTTTTCCACGAGCAGTACTTC. It yields the protein CASSIRPSGGLFHEQYF.

This chain uses TRBV12-3 or TRBV12-4 with TRBJ2-4; D may be TRBD2 (5 bases). The V end was cut by 5 bases, the J end by 0 bases, with 20 bases between. CDR3 size: 18 residues. The CDR3 sequence is CASSPTGWQVLAKNIQYF. CDR3 sequence (DNA): TGTGCCAGCAGTCCTACGGGATGGCAGGTACTAGCCAAAAACATTCAGTACTTC.

The rearrangement uses TRBV20-1 and TRBJ2-3; D unresolved. The CDR3 runs 13 residues. V lost 6 bases to trimming and J lost 2 bases, with 12 bases between them. CDR1 and CDR2 from the germline V gene are DFQATT and SNEGSKA (reference sequence). The CDR3 spells CSASDTVTDTQYF. CDR3 DNA sequence: TGCAGTGCCAGCGATACTGTCACAGATACGCAGTATTTT.